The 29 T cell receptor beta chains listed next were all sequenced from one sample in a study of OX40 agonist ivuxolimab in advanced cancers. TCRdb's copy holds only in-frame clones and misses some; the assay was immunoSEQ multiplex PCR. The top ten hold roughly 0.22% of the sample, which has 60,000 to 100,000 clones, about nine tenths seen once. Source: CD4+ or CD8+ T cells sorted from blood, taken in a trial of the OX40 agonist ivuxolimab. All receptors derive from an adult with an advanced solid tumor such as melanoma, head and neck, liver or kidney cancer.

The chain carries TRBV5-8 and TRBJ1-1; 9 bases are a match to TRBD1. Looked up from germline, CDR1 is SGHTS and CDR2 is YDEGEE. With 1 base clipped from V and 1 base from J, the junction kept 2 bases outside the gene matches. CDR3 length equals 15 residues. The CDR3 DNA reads TGTGCCAGCAGCTTGATGACAGGGGGGAACACTGAAGCTTTCTTT. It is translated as CASSLMTGGNTEAFF.

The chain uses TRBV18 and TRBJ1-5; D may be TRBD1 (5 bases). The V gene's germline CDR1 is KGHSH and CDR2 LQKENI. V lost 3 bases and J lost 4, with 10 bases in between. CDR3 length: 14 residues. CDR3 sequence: CASSPQGGNQPQHF. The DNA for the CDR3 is TGTGCCAGCTCACCCCAGGGAGGAAATCAGCCCCAGCATTTT.

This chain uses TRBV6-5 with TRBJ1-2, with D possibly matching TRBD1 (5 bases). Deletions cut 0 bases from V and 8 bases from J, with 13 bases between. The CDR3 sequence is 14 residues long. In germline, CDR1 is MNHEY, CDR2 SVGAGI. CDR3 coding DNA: TGTGCCAGCAGTTACTCGATGATGGGGGAGGGCTACACCTTC. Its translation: CASSYSMMGEGYTF.

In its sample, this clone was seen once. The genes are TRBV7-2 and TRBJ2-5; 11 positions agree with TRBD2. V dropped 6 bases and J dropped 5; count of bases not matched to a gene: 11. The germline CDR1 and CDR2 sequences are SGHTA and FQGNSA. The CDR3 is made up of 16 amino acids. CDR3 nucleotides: TGTGCCAGCAGGCCCGGACTAGCGGGCATAAGGGAGACCCAGTACTTC. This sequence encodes CASRPGLAGIRETQYF.

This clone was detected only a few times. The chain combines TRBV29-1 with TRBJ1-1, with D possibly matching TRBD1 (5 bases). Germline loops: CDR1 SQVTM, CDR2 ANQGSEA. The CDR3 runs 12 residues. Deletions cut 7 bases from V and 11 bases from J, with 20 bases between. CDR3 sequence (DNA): TGCAGCGCCGACCGGGACGGGGGATTTGCTTTCTTT. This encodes CSADRDGGFAFF.

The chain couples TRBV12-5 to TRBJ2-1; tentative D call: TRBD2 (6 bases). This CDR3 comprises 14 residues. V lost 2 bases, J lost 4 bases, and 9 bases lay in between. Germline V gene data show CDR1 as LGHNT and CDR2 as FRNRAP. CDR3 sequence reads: CASGLNREYNEQFF. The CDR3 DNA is TGTGCTAGTGGTTTGAACCGGGAGTACAATGAGCAGTTCTTC. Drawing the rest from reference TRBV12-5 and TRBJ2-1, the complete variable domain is DARVTQTPRHKVTEMGQEVTMRCQPILGHNTVFWYRQTMMQGLELLAYFRNRAPLDDSGMPKDRFSAEMPDATLATLKIQPSEPRDSAVYFCASGLNREYNEQFFGPGTRLTVL.

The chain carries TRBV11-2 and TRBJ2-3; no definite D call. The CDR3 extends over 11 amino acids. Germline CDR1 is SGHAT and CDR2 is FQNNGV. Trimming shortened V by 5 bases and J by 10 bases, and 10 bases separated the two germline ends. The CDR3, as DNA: TGTGCCAGCAGCCCCTCCTTGGCGCAGTATTTT. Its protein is CASSPSLAQYF.

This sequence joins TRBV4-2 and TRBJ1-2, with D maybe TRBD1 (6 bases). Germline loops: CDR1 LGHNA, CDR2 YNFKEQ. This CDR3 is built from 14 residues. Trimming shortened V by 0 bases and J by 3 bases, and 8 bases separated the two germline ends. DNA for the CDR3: TGTGCCAGCAGCCAAGATAGGACAGACTATGGCTACACCTTC. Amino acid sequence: CASSQDRTDYGYTF.

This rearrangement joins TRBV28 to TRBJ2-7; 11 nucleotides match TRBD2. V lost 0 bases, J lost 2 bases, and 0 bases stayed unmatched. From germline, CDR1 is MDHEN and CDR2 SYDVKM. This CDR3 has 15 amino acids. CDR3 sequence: CASSLWTSGAYEQYF. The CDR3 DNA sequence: TGTGCCAGCAGTTTATGGACTAGCGGGGCCTACGAGCAGTACTTC.

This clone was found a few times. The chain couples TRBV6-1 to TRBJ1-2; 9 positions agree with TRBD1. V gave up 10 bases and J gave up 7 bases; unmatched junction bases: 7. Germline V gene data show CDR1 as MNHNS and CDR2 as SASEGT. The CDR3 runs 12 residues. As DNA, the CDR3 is TGTGCCACCACAGGGGGCGCGATTGGCTACACCTTC. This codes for CATTGGAIGYTF.

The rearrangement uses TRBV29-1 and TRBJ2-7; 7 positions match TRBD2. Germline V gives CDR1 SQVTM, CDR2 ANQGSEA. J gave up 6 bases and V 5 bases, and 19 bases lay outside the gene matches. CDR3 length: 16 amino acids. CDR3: CSVRQSGGTFWSEQYF. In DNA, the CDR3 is TGCAGCGTTAGACAGTCCGGGGGGACTTTTTGGTCCGAGCAGTACTTC.

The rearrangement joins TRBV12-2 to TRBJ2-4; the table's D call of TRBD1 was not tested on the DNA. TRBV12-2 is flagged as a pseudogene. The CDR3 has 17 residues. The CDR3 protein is CASRLSGGLSPKNIQYF. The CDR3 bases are TGTGCAAGTCGTCTATCAGGGGGCTTATCCCCCAAAAACATTCAGTACTTC.

CDR3 bases: TGCGCCAGCAGCCAAGTGAATGGCGGTGAGCAGTTCTTC. As protein: CASSQVNGGEQFF. The rearrangement links TRBV4-1 to TRBJ2-1; D gene ambiguous. V lost 1 base to trimming and J lost 9 bases, with 10 bases between them. The germline gives CDR1 MGHRA, CDR2 YSYEKL. The CDR3 is made up of 13 amino acids.

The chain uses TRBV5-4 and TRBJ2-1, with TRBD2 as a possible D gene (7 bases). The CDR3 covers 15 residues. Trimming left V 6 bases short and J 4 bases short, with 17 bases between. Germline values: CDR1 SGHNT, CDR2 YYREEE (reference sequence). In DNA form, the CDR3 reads TGTGCCAGCATGCGGGGGCCAGGCCTTTACAATGAGCAGTTCTTC. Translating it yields CASMRGPGLYNEQFF. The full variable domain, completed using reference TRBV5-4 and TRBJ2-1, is ETGVTQSPTHLIKTRGQQVTLRCSSQSGHNTVSWYQQALGQGPQFIFQYYREEENGRGNFPPRFSGLQFPNYSSELNVNALELDDSALYLCASMRGPGLYNEQFFGPGTRLTVL.

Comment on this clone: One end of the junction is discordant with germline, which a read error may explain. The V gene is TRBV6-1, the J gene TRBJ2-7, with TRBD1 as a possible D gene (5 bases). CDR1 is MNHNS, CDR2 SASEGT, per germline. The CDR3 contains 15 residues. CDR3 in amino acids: CASREGESLYYEQYF. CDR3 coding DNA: TGTGCCAGCAGAGAAGGGGAATCCCTCTACTACGAGCAGTACTTC.

The CDR3 reads CASSWTGADTDTQYF. For the CDR3, the DNA is TGCGCCAGCAGCTGGACGGGGGCGGACACAGATACGCAGTATTTT. The rearrangement joins TRBV5-1 to TRBJ2-3, with D possibly being TRBD1 or TRBD2 (6 bases each). V was shortened by 3 bases and J by 2 bases, with 13 bases between the two germline ends. CDR3 length: 15 amino acids. The germline CDR1 and CDR2 sequences are SGHRS and YFSETQ. The full variable domain, completed using reference TRBV5-1 and TRBJ2-3, is KAGVTQTPRYLIKTRGQQVTLSCSPISGHRSVSWYQQTPGQGLQFLFEYFSETQRNKGNFPGRFSGRQFSNSRSEMNVSTLELGDSALYLCASSWTGADTDTQYFGPGTRLTVL.

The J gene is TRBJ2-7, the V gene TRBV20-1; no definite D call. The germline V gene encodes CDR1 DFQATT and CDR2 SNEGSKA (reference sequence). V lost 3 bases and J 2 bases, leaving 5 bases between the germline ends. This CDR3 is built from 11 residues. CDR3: CSARGPYEQYF. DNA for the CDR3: TGCAGTGCTAGGGGTCCCTACGAGCAGTACTTC.

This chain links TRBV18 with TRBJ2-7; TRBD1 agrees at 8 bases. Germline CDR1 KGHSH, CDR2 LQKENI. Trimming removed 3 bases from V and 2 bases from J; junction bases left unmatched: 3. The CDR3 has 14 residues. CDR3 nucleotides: TGTGCCAGCTCACCCCGACAGGGGACCTACGAGCAGTACTTC. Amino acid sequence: CASSPRQGTYEQYF.

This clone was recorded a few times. The CDR3 loop is CSVTGTSGSDTQYF. The CDR3 DNA reads as TGCAGCGTCACCGGGACTAGCGGATCAGATACGCAGTATTTT. The V call is TRBV29-1, the J call TRBJ2-3, with 11 bases fitting TRBD2. Germline V gives CDR1 SQVTM, CDR2 ANQGSEA. V trimming: 6 bases; J trimming: 4 bases; junction bases outside the gene matches: 6. CDR3 length: 14 residues.

CDR3 DNA sequence: TGTGCCACCCAGACTGATGGAAACACCATATATTTT. It encodes CATQTDGNTIYF. The V and J genes are TRBV11-2 and TRBJ1-3; D unresolved. This CDR3 comprises 12 residues. CDR1 is SGHAT and CDR2 is FQNNGV in the germline V gene. V was clipped by 10 bases and J by 3 bases, with 10 bases between them.

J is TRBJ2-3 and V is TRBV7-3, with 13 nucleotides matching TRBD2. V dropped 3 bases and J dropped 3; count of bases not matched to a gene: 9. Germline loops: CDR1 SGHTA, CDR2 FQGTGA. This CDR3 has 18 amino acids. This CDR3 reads CASSLPGLAGKLTDTQYF. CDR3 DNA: TGTGCCAGCAGCTTGCCGGGACTAGCGGGAAAGCTGACAGATACGCAGTATTTT.

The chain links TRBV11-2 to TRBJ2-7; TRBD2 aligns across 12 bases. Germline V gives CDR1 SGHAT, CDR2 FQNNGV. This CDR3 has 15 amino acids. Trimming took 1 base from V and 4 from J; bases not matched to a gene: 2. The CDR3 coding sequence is TGTGCCAGCAGCTTAGGACTAGCGGGAGTATACGAGCAGTACTTC. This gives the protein CASSLGLAGVYEQYF.

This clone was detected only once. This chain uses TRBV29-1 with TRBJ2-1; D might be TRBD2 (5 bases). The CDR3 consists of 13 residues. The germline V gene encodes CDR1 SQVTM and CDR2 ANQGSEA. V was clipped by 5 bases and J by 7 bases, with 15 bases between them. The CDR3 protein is CSVFPGAANEQFF. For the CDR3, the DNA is TGCAGCGTTTTTCCTGGAGCGGCAAATGAGCAGTTCTTC.

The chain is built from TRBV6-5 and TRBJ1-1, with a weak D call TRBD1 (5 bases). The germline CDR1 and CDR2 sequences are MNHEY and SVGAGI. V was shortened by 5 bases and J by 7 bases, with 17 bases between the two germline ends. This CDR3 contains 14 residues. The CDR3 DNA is TGTGCCAGCAGTGACGACAGTTCGACGATTGAAGCTTTCTTT. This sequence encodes CASSDDSSTIEAFF.

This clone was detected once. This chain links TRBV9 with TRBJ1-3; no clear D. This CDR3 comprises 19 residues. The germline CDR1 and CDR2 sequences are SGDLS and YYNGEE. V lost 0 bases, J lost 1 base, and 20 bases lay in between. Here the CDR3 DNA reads TGTGCCAGCAGCGTAGGGTTGACGGAACGAGGATATTCTGGAAACACCATATATTTT. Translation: CASSVGLTERGYSGNTIYF.

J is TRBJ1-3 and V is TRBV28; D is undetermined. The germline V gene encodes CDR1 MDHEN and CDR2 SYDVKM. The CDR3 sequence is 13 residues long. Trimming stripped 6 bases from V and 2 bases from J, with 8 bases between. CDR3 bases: TGTGCCAGCAGGGTGGGGACTGGAAACACCATATATTTT. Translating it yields CASRVGTGNTIYF.

CDR3 in DNA: TGTGCCACCAGTGTTGGGGAGGCCAACGTCCTGACTTTC. Amino acid sequence: CATSVGEANVLTF. The gene calls are TRBV15 and TRBJ2-6; D unclear. Trimming cost V 6 bases and J 6 bases, with 9 bases left between them. Germline V gene data show CDR1 as LNHNV and CDR2 as YYDKDF (reference sequence). The CDR3 covers 13 residues.

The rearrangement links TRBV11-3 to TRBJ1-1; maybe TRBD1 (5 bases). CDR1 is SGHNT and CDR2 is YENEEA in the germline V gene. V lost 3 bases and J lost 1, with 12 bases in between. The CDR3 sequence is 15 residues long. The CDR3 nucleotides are TGTGCCAGCAGCTTTAGGCAGGGAGGGAACACTGAAGCTTTCTTT. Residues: CASSFRQGGNTEAFF.

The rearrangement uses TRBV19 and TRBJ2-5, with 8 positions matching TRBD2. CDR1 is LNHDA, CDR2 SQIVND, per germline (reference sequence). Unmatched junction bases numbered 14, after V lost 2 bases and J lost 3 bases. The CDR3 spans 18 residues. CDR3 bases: TGTGCCAGTAGTATAATCTCCGGGAGGGCCTTGTTAAAAGAGACCCAGTACTTC. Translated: CASSIISGRALLKETQYF.